The clone carrying this T cell receptor (beta chain) came up many times. Its antigen is currently unknown. The data originate from a study of OX40 agonist ivuxolimab in advanced cancers. If patients had autoimmune disease history or systemic immunosuppression, they were excluded. Findings and caveats of the study: The specificity for antigen of the expanded peripheral T cells was not determined.

The germline CDR1 and CDR2 sequences are SNHLY and FYNNEI. CDR3 length: 12 amino acids. Trimming took 8 bases from V and 4 from J, leaving 12 bases between them. The repertoire was sequenced with immunoSEQ multiplex PCR; TCRdb's copy has only in-frame clones and lacks some. The profile covers 6,000 to 6,500 clones, with around two thirds appearing a single time and just under 60% taken by the ten largest. The receptor was isolated from an adult with an advanced solid tumor such as melanoma, head and neck, liver or kidney cancer. Sequencing was performed on CD4+ or CD8+ T cells sorted from blood, taken in a trial of the OX40 agonist ivuxolimab. This rearrangement joins TRBV2 to TRBJ2-7; D is unclear. The DNA for the CDR3 is TGTGCCAGCCGATCACTCGATTACGAGCAGTACTTC. It encodes CASRSLDYEQYF.